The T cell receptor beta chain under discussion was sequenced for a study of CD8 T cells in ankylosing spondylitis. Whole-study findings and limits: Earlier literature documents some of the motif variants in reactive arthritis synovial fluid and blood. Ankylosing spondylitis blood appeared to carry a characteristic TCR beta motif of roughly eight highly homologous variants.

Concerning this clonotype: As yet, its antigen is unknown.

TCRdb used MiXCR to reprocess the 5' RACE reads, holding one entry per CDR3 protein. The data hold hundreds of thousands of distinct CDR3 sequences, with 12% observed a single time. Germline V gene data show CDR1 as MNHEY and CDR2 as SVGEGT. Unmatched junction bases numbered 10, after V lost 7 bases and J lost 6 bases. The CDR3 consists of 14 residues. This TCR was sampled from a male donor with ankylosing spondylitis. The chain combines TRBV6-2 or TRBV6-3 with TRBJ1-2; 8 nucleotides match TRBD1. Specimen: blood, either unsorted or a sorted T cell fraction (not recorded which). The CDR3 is CASMRRTGRNGYTF. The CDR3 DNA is TGTGCCAGCATGCGCCGGACAGGGCGGAATGGCTACACCTTC.